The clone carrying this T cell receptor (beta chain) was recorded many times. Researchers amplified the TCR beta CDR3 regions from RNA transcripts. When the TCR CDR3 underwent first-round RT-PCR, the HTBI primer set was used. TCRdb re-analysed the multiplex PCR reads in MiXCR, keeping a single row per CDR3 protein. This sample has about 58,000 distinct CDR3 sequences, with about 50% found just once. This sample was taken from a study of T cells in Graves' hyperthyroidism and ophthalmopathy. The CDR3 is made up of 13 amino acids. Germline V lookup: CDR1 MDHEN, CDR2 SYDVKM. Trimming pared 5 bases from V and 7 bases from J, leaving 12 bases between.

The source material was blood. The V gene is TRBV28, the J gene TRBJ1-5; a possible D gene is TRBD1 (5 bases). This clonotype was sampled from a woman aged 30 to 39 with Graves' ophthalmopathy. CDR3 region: CASSPVGGQPQHF. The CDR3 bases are TGTGCCAGCAGTCCAGTCGGGGGACAGCCCCAGCATTTT.